This TCR beta chain was sequenced in a study of CD4 T cells in relation to SARS-CoV-2 and coronaviruses (dated by TCRdb to the early 2020s). Describing the broader study: Shared crossreactive spike epitopes were mapped to their HLA restriction using patient-derived lymphoblastoid cell lines. The study assessed, at the TCR clonotype level, memory CD4+ T cell crossreactivity between SARS-CoV-2 and common cold coronavirus spike proteins. Samples from a few pre-COVID donors and the naive versus memory experiments were sequenced with the Adaptive Biotechnologies TCR-sequencing kit; other data were Illumina-based. A different TCR-beta assay, based on Illumina, was used to sequence expansion assays from other donors in the study. The investigation overall reported the following: Crossreactive clones showed significantly weaker SARS-CoV-2-driven expansion than monoreactive clones, consistent with antigenic imprinting. Crossreactivity analysis was centred on spike protein, so crossreactivity against other viral proteins was not assessed. Sequencing naive versus memory cells indicated that the assay picks up memory recall responses, not primary responses primed during culture. Because no donor provided both pre-pandemic and post-infection samples, tracing the source of pre-existing responses was limited. Roughly 64% of donors had memory CD4+ clonotypes that crossrecognized SARS-CoV-2 and at least one common cold coronavirus spike. Small numbers of patients and of tested TCRs were a limitation of the study.

Uncultured naive and memory CD4+ T cell DNA received deep-resolution immunoSEQ TCR-beta sequencing. As for the authors' bioinformatics: Preprocessing removed nonproductive sequences and CDR3s not starting with C, not ending with F or W, or shorter than 7 amino acids. Cultured and uncultured naive and memory CD4+ repertoires were searched for previously identified spike- and CEF-reactive CDR3s. Pairwise Levenshtein distance, computed with the stringdist R package after three terminal residues were trimmed from each end, was used as the measure of CDR3 homology. This immuneACCESS table, as held by TCRdb, lists in-frame sequences with V and J called but not all clones. Of the missing ones, under half trace to an unresolved V gene in checked studies; the others have no known cause. The D gene and trimming were derived from the DNA, and the V and J assignments and clone size from that table. This sample has 60,000 to 65,000 clones in its table, and over 90% of those were observed once. The ten largest clones add up to around 0.14% of the sample.

CD4+ T cells from unexposed donors were collected before the COVID-19 pandemic (2011-2018). Naive and memory CD4+ T cells were separated from cryopreserved PBMCs by CD4 enrichment followed by EasySep naive CD4+ T cell enrichment. The leukapheresis product for the unexposed donors was obtained through commercial purchase. PBMCs were isolated from leukapheresis product or whole blood by Ficoll-Paque PLUS gradient centrifugation. The PBMCs went either fresh into the expansion assay or into cryopreservation at -140 degrees C. The QIAamp Micro DNA Kit was used to extract genomic DNA from the CD4+ T cells. This clone was detected only once. The target of this receptor is not known. Qualities for individual bases were not recorded, and no much larger clone is one base off. The junction carries 11 bases between V and J, which are trimmed by 3 bases and 1 base respectively. Taken from cysteine to phenylalanine, the CDR3 has 14 residues. The only DNA kept is the CDR3, 42 bases in frame from the first base. CDR1 and CDR2 are drawn from the germline V gene (reference sequence): SGHNT, YYREEE.

The sample taken for sequencing was naive CD4+ T cells from PBMCs. The sample's cell subset or site label, decoded: naive CD4+ T cells isolated by negative enrichment. The chain was built from TRBV5-4 and TRBJ2-7; possibly the D gene is TRBD1, per 5 matching bases. The receptor was derived from a human donor in good health. The CDR3 protein sequence reads: CASSSTQGSYEQYF. The nucleotide sequence reads TGTGCCAGCAGCTCGACTCAGGGTTCCTACGAGCAGTACTTC.